This T cell receptor (beta chain) comes out of a study of beta chain features in type 1 diabetes. A note on this clone: Its antigen is still unknown.

This CDR3 region has 19 residues. V lost 1 base to trimming and J lost 3 bases; unmatched junction nucleotides: 6. Germline CDR1 and CDR2: LGHNA and YSLEER. The entirety of the isolated RNA underwent reverse transcription, so expressed TCRB transcripts were sequenced. Generated by immunoSEQ multiplex PCR, the TCRdb table keeps only in-frame clones and is missing some. There are under 500,000 clones in the sample; roughly 31% occur only once, and more than 0.055% lies in the top ten. Study-level findings and limits: In cDNA sequencing, cells with high TCR expression could be over-represented.

This rearrangement joins TRBV4-3 to TRBJ2-4; TRBD2 matches at 16 bases. This sequence was found in a man aged 18 to 30 in good health. The material sequenced was naive CD4+ T cells from blood. The CDR3 coding sequence is TGCGCCAGCAGCCAAGCTCCGGGACTAGCGGGAGGGGGCAAAAACATTCAGTACTTC. Protein: CASSQAPGLAGGGKNIQYF.